One sample yielded the 32 T cell receptor beta chains listed below, sequenced in a study of identical twins. TCRdb independently ran MiXCR on the 5' RACE reads; one entry per CDR3 protein. The table includes about 530,000 distinct CDR3 sequences, nearly 15% detected once. The sample was also linked to a second study, of yellow fever vaccine responses in identical twins.

The sample was CD4+ T cells sorted from blood. These receptors originate from a woman between 18 and 29 years old in good health.

At least ten counts were recorded for this clonotype. The chain has TRBV20-1 and TRBJ1-1; no clear D. CDR3 length equals 11 residues. V was trimmed by 6 bases and J by 1 base, leaving 6 bases between them. CDR1 and CDR2 (germline): DFQATT, SNEGSKA (reference sequence). The DNA of the CDR3 is TGCAGTGCCGAGGGGAACACTGAAGCTTTCTTT. The encoded protein is CSAEGNTEAFF.

This clonotype was counted a few times. The chain is built from TRBV10-3 and TRBJ2-7; D is uncertain. Germline-derived CDR1 and CDR2 are ENHRY and SYGVKD. V dropped 6 bases and J dropped 2 bases, with 14 bases sitting between them. This CDR3 comprises 14 residues. As DNA, the CDR3 is TGTGCCATCAGCGCCGACATCTACCCCTACGAGCAGTACTTC. Amino acid sequence: CAISADIYPYEQYF.

The chain couples TRBV12-3 or TRBV12-4 to TRBJ2-7; D unclear. With 2 bases removed from V and 2 bases from J, the gap between germline ends came to 7 bases. The CDR3 sequence is 13 residues long. The CDR3 DNA is TGTGCCAGCAGTTTAAGGGCCGCCTACGAGCAGTACTTC. Protein: CASSLRAAYEQYF.

This clonotype was recorded a few times. The chain joins TRBV3-1 to TRBJ2-1; possibly TRBD2 for D (6 bases). V was trimmed by 3 bases and J by 6 bases, leaving 15 bases between them. This CDR3 spans 15 amino acids. The germline V gene has CDR1 LGHDT and CDR2 YNNKEL (reference sequence). The CDR3 reads CASSHKSLGGNEQFF. Here the CDR3 DNA reads TGTGCCAGCAGCCACAAATCCCTGGGGGGCAATGAGCAGTTCTTC.

This clonotype was observed a few times. The genes are TRBV15 and TRBJ1-5; TRBD1 agrees at 7 bases. The CDR3 totals 14 residues. Germline values: CDR1 LNHNV, CDR2 YYDKDF (reference sequence). V shed 5 bases, J shed 5 bases, and the junction held 6 bases outside the gene matches. The CDR3 loop is CATSPAGGHQPQHF. The CDR3 bases are TGTGCCACCAGCCCCGCAGGGGGTCATCAGCCCCAGCATTTT. The full variable domain, completed using reference TRBV15 and TRBJ1-5, is DAMVIQNPRYQVTQFGKPVTLSCSQTLNHNVMYWYQQKSSQAPKLLFHYYDKDFNNEADTPDNFQSRRPNTSFCFLDIRSPGLGDTAMYLCATSPAGGHQPQHFGDGTRLSIL.

The table lists this clonotype with a few counts. The CDR3 DNA reads TGCGCCAGCAGCTACCAAGGGGACTATGGCTACACCTTC. Translated, it gives CASSYQGDYGYTF. The J gene is TRBJ1-2, the V gene TRBV5-1; D may be TRBD1 (5 bases). Germline loops: CDR1 SGHRS, CDR2 YFSETQ. The CDR3 runs 13 residues. With 3 bases removed from V and 3 bases from J, the gap between germline ends came to 9 bases.

The chain uses TRBV5-4 and TRBJ2-1; 8 bases match TRBD2. CDR1 is SGHNT and CDR2 is YYREEE in the germline V gene (reference sequence). Germline trimming cut 4 bases from V and 3 bases from J; bases unmatched to any gene: 9. This CDR3 region has 16 residues. CDR3 sequence (DNA): TGTGCCAGCAGCATGATGTCTAGCGGGTACTACAATGAGCAGTTCTTC. Protein product: CASSMMSSGYYNEQFF.

The chain employs TRBV20-1 and TRBJ2-5; TRBD2 matches 9 bases. There are 13 residues in the CDR3. V lost 6 bases to trimming and J lost 5 bases; unmatched junction nucleotides: 7. Germline-derived CDR1 and CDR2 are DFQATT and SNEGSKA (reference sequence). CDR3 bases: TGCAGTGCCCCCTTAGCGGGAGAGGAGACCCAGTACTTC. Its translation is CSAPLAGEETQYF.

At least ten counts were recorded for this clonotype. The chain is built from TRBV12-3 or TRBV12-4 and TRBJ2-6; TRBD2 might be the D (6 bases). This CDR3 region has 15 residues. Trimming left V 2 bases short and J 3 bases short, with 8 bases between. The CDR3 bases are TGTGCCAGCAGTTTACGGGGGTTTGGGGCCAACGTCCTGACTTTC. Its translation is CASSLRGFGANVLTF.

V is TRBV20-1 and J is TRBJ1-4; TRBD1 aligns across 7 bases. V was clipped by 0 bases and J by 0 bases; unmatched bases: 7. Germline V lookup: CDR1 DFQATT, CDR2 SNEGSKA (reference sequence). The CDR3 loop spans 17 amino acids. This CDR3 reads CSAREDRLSATNEKLFF. The CDR3 DNA reads as TGCAGTGCTAGAGAGGACAGGTTAAGCGCAACTAATGAAAAACTGTTTTTT.

In this sample, this clonotype turned up a few times. The chain couples TRBV6-1 to TRBJ1-5, with 7 bases matching TRBD1. The length of the CDR3 is 13 residues. CDR1 MNHNS and CDR2 SASEGT come from the germline V gene. J was trimmed by 7 bases and V by 6 bases; bases with no gene match: 6. The CDR3 region is CASRTGQVQPQHF. CDR3 DNA sequence: TGTGCCAGCAGGACCGGACAGGTACAGCCCCAGCATTTT.

This clonotype showed up just a few times. The chain is built from TRBV7-8 and TRBJ2-2; D possibly matches TRBD1 or TRBD2 (5 bases each). The CDR3 length is 15 residues. The V gene lost 4 bases and the J gene lost 3 bases, with 12 bases spanning the gap. Germline V gene lookup returns CDR1 SGHVS and CDR2 FQNEAQ. CDR3 in amino acids: CASSSLGTYTGELFF. DNA of the CDR3: TGTGCCAGCAGCTCTCTGGGGACCTACACCGGGGAGCTGTTTTTT.

This clonotype was detected only a few times. V and J are TRBV24-1 and TRBJ2-3; 8 bases agree with TRBD1. V lost 9 bases to trimming and J lost 1 base; unmatched junction nucleotides: 8. CDR3 size: 15 residues. The germline V gene encodes CDR1 KGHDR and CDR2 SFDVKD. CDR3 in DNA: TGTGCCACCCAGACAGGGGTTTCGGGCACAGATACGCAGTATTTT. Its protein product is CATQTGVSGTDTQYF.

CDR3 sequence reads: CASSPPGKVNTEAFF. The CDR3 nucleotides read TGTGCCAGCAGCCCGCCGGGAAAAGTGAACACTGAAGCTTTCTTT. This chain links TRBV7-2 with TRBJ1-1; D not resolved. The germline V gene has CDR1 SGHTA and CDR2 FQGNSA. Trimming left V 5 bases short and J 0 bases short, with 13 bases between. The CDR3 is made up of 15 amino acids.

This clonotype was picked up a small number of times. This chain connects TRBV25-1 to TRBJ2-3, with D uncertain. The V gene lost 3 bases and the J gene lost 1 base, with 8 bases spanning the gap. The germline V gene encodes CDR1 MGHDK and CDR2 SYGVNS. The CDR3 contains 14 residues. DNA of the CDR3: TGTGCCAGCAGTGAGACGGCACGCACAGATACGCAGTATTTT. As protein: CASSETARTDTQYF.

On this clonotype: The junction differs from germline at one of its ends, possibly a read error. This chain joins TRBV3-1 and TRBJ2-2, with a possible D match to TRBD2 (5 bases). The CDR3 runs 15 residues. Germline CDR1 is LGHDT and CDR2 is YNNKEL (reference sequence). The CDR3 sequence: CASSPRLTNTGELVF. CDR3 DNA sequence: TGTGCCAGCAGCCCCCGCCTAACGAACACCGGGGAGCTGGTTTTT.

The rearrangement links TRBV15 to TRBJ2-7, with 9 bases fitting TRBD2. Germline V gene lookup returns CDR1 LNHNV and CDR2 YYDKDF (reference sequence). This CDR3 has 15 amino acids. V dropped 0 bases and J dropped 4; count of bases not matched to a gene: 4. The CDR3 here is CATSRDSSGRYEQYF. The CDR3, as DNA: TGTGCCACCAGCAGAGATTCCAGCGGGAGGTACGAGCAGTACTTC.

This clonotype was counted between two and nine times. The chain joins TRBV12-3 or TRBV12-4 to TRBJ2-3; no firm D call. Trimming left V 6 bases short and J 2 bases short, with 12 bases between. The CDR3 is made up of 14 amino acids. This CDR3 is CASSISYPTDTQYF. The CDR3 DNA sequence: TGTGCCAGCAGCATTTCGTACCCCACAGATACGCAGTATTTT.

This chain uses TRBV28 with TRBJ1-4; D is unresolved. The CDR3 is made up of 11 amino acids. Germline V gives CDR1 MDHEN, CDR2 SYDVKM. Trimming pared 6 bases from V and 12 bases from J, leaving 11 bases between. The CDR3 nucleotides are TGTGCCAGCAGGGAAGTCGAGGAACTGTTTTTT. Its protein product is CASREVEELFF.

The chain links TRBV5-6 to TRBJ2-1, with unresolved D. Germline assignment: CDR1 SGHDT and CDR2 YYEEEE. V was cut by 0 bases and J by 0 bases, with 7 bases left in between. This CDR3 comprises 15 residues. CDR3 DNA: TGTGCCAGCAGCTTGGTCCGGAGCTCCTACAATGAGCAGTTCTTC. Protein product: CASSLVRSSYNEQFF.

The chain links TRBV20-1 to TRBJ2-3; TRBD2 aligns across 8 bases. The germline V gene encodes CDR1 DFQATT and CDR2 SNEGSKA (reference sequence). The CDR3 consists of 18 residues. Trimming removed 0 bases from V and 0 bases from J; junction bases left unmatched: 11. The CDR3 sequence: CSARDRDSGAASTDTQYF. CDR3 sequence (DNA): TGCAGTGCTAGAGATCGCGATAGCGGGGCTGCTAGCACAGATACGCAGTATTTT.

J is TRBJ2-7 and V is TRBV20-1; either TRBD1 or TRBD2 may fit D (6 bases each). V was shortened by 3 bases and J by 11 bases, with 17 bases between the two germline ends. Germline assignment: CDR1 DFQATT and CDR2 SNEGSKA (reference sequence). The CDR3 runs 12 residues. CDR3: CSASGGDNREYV. CDR3 bases: TGCAGTGCTAGCGGGGGCGACAACAGGGAGTACGTC.

This clonotype showed up just a few times. The V and J genes are TRBV15 and TRBJ2-1; possible D gene TRBD1, 5 bases. Trimming stripped 0 bases from V and 8 bases from J, with 14 bases between. Germline V CDR1 and CDR2: LNHNV, YYDKDF (reference sequence). CDR3 length: 15 residues. The CDR3 region is CATSRDSGRVYEQFF. CDR3 in DNA: TGTGCCACCAGCAGAGATAGTGGCAGGGTCTATGAGCAGTTCTTC.

This sequence joins TRBV28 and TRBJ2-5; 8 nucleotides match TRBD2. The CDR3 has 14 amino acids. Trimming took 3 bases from V and 3 from J; bases not matched to a gene: 3. CDR1 and CDR2 from the germline V gene are MDHEN and SYDVKM. The CDR3 sequence is CASSFLGREETQYF. CDR3 nucleotide sequence: TGTGCCAGCAGTTTTCTCGGGAGGGAAGAGACCCAGTACTTC.

This clonotype showed up many times. The chain uses TRBV5-1 and TRBJ1-1, with D perhaps TRBD1 (6 bases). In germline, CDR1 is SGHRS, CDR2 YFSETQ. Trimming took off 0 bases at V and 2 bases at J, with 14 bases between the two ends. The CDR3 is 16 residues long. The CDR3 DNA follows: TGCGCCAGCAGCTTGGACGGCAGGGGTTTTAACACTGAAGCTTTCTTT. This translates into CASSLDGRGFNTEAFF.

The chain joins TRBV20-1 to TRBJ2-1; 10 bases map to TRBD2. The CDR3 covers 13 residues. Germline V gene data show CDR1 as DFQATT and CDR2 as SNEGSKA (reference sequence). Losses at the gene ends were 8 bases for V and 7 bases for J; bases not matched to a gene: 8. CDR3 DNA: TGCAGTACGAGCGGGAGGGCCTTGAATGAGCAGTTCTTC. Its translation: CSTSGRALNEQFF.

This clonotype showed up just a few times. One junction end disagrees with the germline gene, perhaps due to a read error. This chain joins TRBV20-1 and TRBJ2-1; 13 nucleotides agree with TRBD2. The CDR3 length is 12 residues. The V gene's germline CDR1 is DFQATT and CDR2 SNEGSKA (reference sequence). The CDR3 protein is CSPNLGTSGIRF. Written as DNA, the CDR3 is TGCAGTCCTAACCTTGGGACTAGCGGGATCAGGTTT.

A few counts support this clonotype. V gene TRBV12-3 or TRBV12-4 combines with J gene TRBJ2-6, with D perhaps TRBD1 (6 bases). The CDR3 is made up of 15 amino acids. The V gene lost 6 bases and the J gene lost 0 bases, with 9 bases spanning the gap. The chain's CDR3 is CASRYRDSGANVLTF. The DNA of the CDR3 is TGTGCCAGCAGGTACAGGGACTCTGGGGCCAACGTCCTGACTTTC.

This clonotype occurred a few times. The genes are TRBV7-6 and TRBJ1-5; a weak D match, TRBD1 (6 bases). Trimming pared 7 bases from V and 2 bases from J, leaving 18 bases between. CDR3 length equals 16 residues. Germline V CDR1 and CDR2: SGHVS, FNYEAQ. This CDR3 reads CASKTGWRYRNQPQHF. The CDR3 DNA reads TGTGCCAGCAAAACAGGGTGGAGGTATCGCAATCAGCCCCAGCATTTT.

The chain employs TRBV20-1 and TRBJ1-2; 7 bases line up with TRBD1. J lost 4 bases, V lost 6 bases, and 8 bases had no gene match. Per the germline V gene, CDR1 is DFQATT and CDR2 is SNEGSKA (reference sequence). CDR3 size: 13 residues. CDR3 region: CSAKRQGSYGYTF. The CDR3 DNA is TGCAGTGCAAAAAGACAGGGATCCTATGGCTACACCTTC.

This clonotype has at least ten counts. CDR3 sequence (DNA): TGTGCCAGCAGCACACAGATTCAAGAGACCCAGTACTTC. As protein: CASSTQIQETQYF. V usage is TRBV12-3 or TRBV12-4 and J usage is TRBJ2-5; D is undetermined. This CDR3 comprises 13 residues. The V end lost 6 bases, the J end lost 2 bases, and 10 bases lay between the germline ends.

This clonotype was seen at least ten times. The chain carries TRBV7-3 and TRBJ2-5, with D perhaps matching TRBD2 (5 bases). The CDR3 covers 15 residues. From germline, CDR1 is SGHTA and CDR2 FQGTGA. V dropped 4 bases and J dropped 2 bases, with 14 bases sitting between them. The CDR3 is CASSSPGLAQETQYF. In DNA, the CDR3 is TGTGCCAGCAGCTCTCCAGGACTGGCTCAAGAGACCCAGTACTTC.